The 26 T cell receptor beta chains reported below all come from one sample, sequenced in a study of regulatory T cells in long-lasting Graves disease. Time point in this sample: newly diagnosed GD, antithyroid drugs for less than 3 months. Extracted PBMC RNA gave rise to the TCR library. Library construction for TCR beta used iRepertoire HTBI primers and Arm-PCR of CDR3 regions. From the multiplex PCR reads, TCRdb called clonotypes with MiXCR, one entry per CDR3 protein. The profile covers about 400,000 distinct CDR3 sequences, with 15% to 20% appearing a single time and 20% to 25% taken by the ten largest. Separately, the same data were catalogued under a study of T cells in Graves' hyperthyroidism and ophthalmopathy.

Specimen: peripheral blood mononuclear cells (PBMCs), collected at new diagnosis, from a patient treated with antithyroid drugs. The receptors originated from a woman aged 18-29 years with Graves disease.

The V and J genes are TRBV4-1 and TRBJ2-3, with D possibly TRBD2 on 6 matching bases. The CDR3 contains 15 residues. Germline CDR1 and CDR2: MGHRA and YSYEKL. Trimming took off 0 bases at V and 8 bases at J, with 15 bases between the two ends. The CDR3 DNA reads as TGCGCCAGCAGCCAAGATTGGCAGGGAGGTGTTACGCAGTATTTT. This encodes CASSQDWQGGVTQYF.

Of note for this clonotype: A single base separates this from a much larger clone, so it may be a read error. This chain's CDR3 is CASSPRGAQETQFF. CDR3 sequence (DNA): TGTGCCAGCTCACCACGGGGGGCACAAGAGACCCAGTTCTTC. V usage is TRBV18 and J usage is TRBJ2-1, with D possibly being TRBD1 or TRBD2 (6 bases each). Trimming cost V 1 base and J 13 bases, with 17 bases left between them. The CDR3 totals 14 residues. From germline, CDR1 is KGHSH and CDR2 LQKENI.

This clonotype was observed many times. The chain combines TRBV18 with TRBJ2-5; possibly TRBD1 for D (5 bases). The V gene lost 6 bases and the J gene lost 2 bases, with 19 bases spanning the gap. This CDR3 region has 16 residues. Looked up from germline, CDR1 is KGHSH and CDR2 is LQKENI. The CDR3 nucleotides read TGTGCCAGCTCCCCCGGCCCGGCAGGGATACAAGAGACCCAGTACTTC. It yields the protein CASSPGPAGIQETQYF.

This clonotype was seen at least ten times. The J gene is TRBJ1-1, the V gene TRBV28, with D unclear. V was pared by 3 bases and J by 0 bases, with 5 bases between. The CDR3 extends over 13 amino acids. Germline V lookup: CDR1 MDHEN, CDR2 SYDVKM. The CDR3, as DNA: TGTGCCAGCAGTTTTGTGGTGAACACTGAAGCTTTCTTT. Encoded protein: CASSFVVNTEAFF.

This clonotype was seen repeatedly, ten times or more. The chain recombines TRBV30 with TRBJ1-2, with D possibly TRBD1 on 5 matching bases. V lost 4 bases and J lost 4, with 7 bases in between. Germline loops: CDR1 GTSNPN, CDR2 SVGIG (reference sequence). The CDR3 length is 11 residues. CDR3 nucleotides: TGTGCCTGGACAGGGCTCTATGGCTACACCTTC. As protein: CAWTGLYGYTF. Based on the CDR3 plus reference TRBV30 and TRBJ1-2, the full variable domain is SQTIHQWPATLVQPVGSPLSLECTVEGTSNPNLYWYRQAAGRGLQLLFYSVGIGQISSEVPQNLSASRPQDRQFILSSKKLLLSDSGFYLCAWTGLYGYTFGSGTRLTVV.

In this sample, this clonotype turned up a few times. This chain connects TRBV6-2 or TRBV6-3 to TRBJ2-1; D is unresolved. Deletions cut 0 bases from V and 6 bases from J, with 9 bases between. CDR1 is MNHEY and CDR2 is SVGEGT in the germline V gene. The CDR3 spans 14 residues. As DNA, the CDR3 is TGTGCCAGCAGTTACTCAAACAGTGTCAATGAGCAGTTCTTC. Translation gives CASSYSNSVNEQFF.

This clonotype was seen ten or more times. CDR3 sequence reads: CASSLFYRARRRSHEQYF. The CDR3, as DNA: TGCGCCAGCAGCTTGTTTTACAGGGCCCGAAGGAGGTCCCACGAGCAGTACTTC. The chain uses TRBV5-1 and TRBJ2-7; possibly TRBD1 for D (6 bases). The CDR3 is 18 residues long. The V gene lost 1 base and the J gene lost 5 bases, with 25 bases spanning the gap. Germline assignment: CDR1 SGHRS and CDR2 YFSETQ.

This clonotype was seen only a few times. Compared with germline, one end of the junction differs, possibly owing to a read error. This rearrangement joins TRBV7-9 to TRBJ1-2; 7 bases line up with TRBD1. The germline CDR1 and CDR2 sequences are SEHNR and FQNEAQ (reference sequence). This CDR3 contains 14 residues. DNA for the CDR3: TGTGCCAGCAGCGGGGACAGTGAACACTATGACTACACCTTC. This sequence encodes CASSGDSEHYDYTF.

This clonotype was counted a single time. A read error may explain this, as a much larger clone is one base away. The chain combines TRBV11-2 with TRBJ2-1; 13 positions agree with TRBD2. This CDR3 is 17 amino acids long. Germline V gene data show CDR1 as SGHAT and CDR2 as FQNNGV. Here the CDR3 reads CASSQDGGTSGNNGQFF. The CDR3 DNA sequence: TGCGCCAGCAGCCAAGATGGGGGGACTAGCGGGAACAATGGGCAGTTCTTC.

This clonotype was recorded at least ten times. This chain connects TRBV3-1 to TRBJ2-1; a possible D gene is TRBD2 (5 bases). CDR3 length: 15 residues. Per the germline V gene, CDR1 is LGHDT and CDR2 is YNNKEL (reference sequence). V lost 0 bases and J lost 5, with 11 bases in between. The CDR3 here is CASSQDFGVHNEQFF. The CDR3, as DNA: TGTGCCAGCAGCCAAGATTTCGGGGTCCACAATGAGCAGTTCTTC.

This clonotype was detected ten times or more. The chain joins TRBV7-2 to TRBJ1-1; D uncertain. The CDR3 extends over 12 amino acids. The V and J ends lost 8 bases and 0 bases respectively, with 7 bases between them. CDR1 is SGHTA and CDR2 is FQGNSA in the germline V gene. The CDR3 DNA reads TGTGCCAGCGGGGAGATGAACACTGAAGCTTTCTTT. This gives the protein CASGEMNTEAFF.

There are many counts of this clonotype. The chain uses TRBV20-1 and TRBJ2-3; D remains ambiguous. Trimming removed 5 bases at V and 1 base at J, with 10 bases between. The CDR3 extends over 13 amino acids. Germline V lookup: CDR1 DFQATT, CDR2 SNEGSKA (reference sequence). CDR3 sequence (DNA): TGCAGTGCTCCGCGAGGAGGCACAGATACGCAGTATTTT. It codes for CSAPRGGTDTQYF.

About this clonotype: This may stem from a read error, because a much larger clone lies one nucleotide away. The conserved phenylalanine or tryptophan normally closing the CDR3 is absent here, so this likely arose from a read error. This sequence joins TRBV20-1 and TRBJ2-1; D possibly corresponds to TRBD1 (7 bases). Germline V gives CDR1 DFQATT, CDR2 SNEGSKA (reference sequence). The CDR3 runs 15 residues. Trimming removed 6 bases at V and 7 bases at J, with 22 bases between. The CDR3, as DNA: TGCAGTGCCCCCGGAGGCAGGGGGGCCCTAAATGAGCAGTTCGTC. This codes for CSAPGGRGALNEQFV.

This clonotype was recorded at least ten times. The chain combines TRBV2 with TRBJ2-7; perhaps D is TRBD1 or TRBD2 (7 bases each). V was shortened by 4 bases and J by 4 bases, with 14 bases between the two germline ends. This CDR3 region has 14 residues. In germline, CDR1 is SNHLY, CDR2 FYNNEI. This CDR3 reads CASSGEGALYEQYF. In DNA, the CDR3 is TGTGCCAGCAGTGGGGAGGGGGCGCTTTACGAGCAGTACTTC.

This chain uses TRBV19 with TRBJ2-1; D tentatively reads TRBD1 or TRBD2 (5 bases each). V was shortened by 6 bases and J by 2 bases, with 14 bases between the two germline ends. Germline V CDR1 and CDR2: LNHDA, SQIVND (reference sequence). The CDR3 is 15 residues long. In DNA form, the CDR3 reads TGTGCCAGTAGCCTCGGGGCAGGGCCCTACAATGAGCAGTTCTTC. This codes for CASSLGAGPYNEQFF.

The chain uses TRBV19 and TRBJ2-7; 7 nucleotides match TRBD1. This CDR3 has 15 residues. The junction had 9 bases not matched to a gene; V was cut back by 5 bases and J by 2 bases. Germline CDR1 is LNHDA and CDR2 is SQIVND (reference sequence). CDR3 loop: CASSGLGQPPYEQYF. The CDR3 DNA is TGTGCCAGTAGTGGCCTGGGACAGCCTCCCTACGAGCAGTACTTC.

This clonotype was seen ten or more times. V usage is TRBV27 and J usage is TRBJ1-1, with a possible D match to TRBD1 (6 bases). V gave up 6 bases and J gave up 4 bases, with 15 bases separating them. The CDR3 runs 14 residues. Germline V gene lookup returns CDR1 MNHEY and CDR2 SMNVEV (reference sequence). As DNA, the CDR3 is TGTGCCAGCAGCTTAGGCGTCAGGGGCACTGAAGCTTTCTTT. Translated: CASSLGVRGTEAFF.

Many counts were recorded for this clonotype. The chain employs TRBV6-1 and TRBJ2-7, with 7 bases that match TRBD1. The CDR3 has 14 amino acids. V lost 6 bases and J lost 3; bases outside the gene matches: 8. The V gene's germline CDR1 is MNHNS and CDR2 SASEGT. The CDR3 DNA reads as TGTGCCAGCAGCTCGACGACAGGGCACTACGAGCAGTACTTC. Protein product: CASSSTTGHYEQYF.

This clonotype was counted many times. This chain connects TRBV20-1 to TRBJ2-2; possibly TRBD2 for D (6 bases). Trimming took 2 bases from V and 2 from J, leaving 12 bases between them. Looked up from germline, CDR1 is DFQATT and CDR2 is SNEGSKA (reference sequence). The CDR3 sequence is 15 residues long. The CDR3 loop is CSARSGLANTGELFF. The CDR3 region has the DNA TGCAGTGCTAGATCGGGACTCGCAAACACCGGGGAGCTGTTTTTT.

This clonotype was observed a few times. The chain uses TRBV7-9 and TRBJ2-5; no reliable D call. Trimming cost V 4 bases and J 7 bases, with 16 bases left between them. CDR1 SEHNR and CDR2 FQNEAQ come from the germline V gene (reference sequence). The CDR3 loop spans 14 amino acids. The CDR3 DNA reads as TGTGCCAGCAGCTCTAGACTGGACCTGTGGACCCAGTACTTC. Translating it yields CASSSRLDLWTQYF.

This chain links TRBV11-2 with TRBJ2-7, with TRBD1 as a possible D gene (5 bases). The CDR3 totals 14 residues. Germline V lookup: CDR1 SGHAT, CDR2 FQNNGV. V shed 5 bases and J shed 2 bases, with 13 bases lying between them. CDR3 nucleotide sequence: TGTGCCAGCAGCCAAGGGGTTGGGGCCTACGAGCAGTACTTC. This translates into CASSQGVGAYEQYF.

This clonotype was recorded a few times. The genes are TRBV9 and TRBJ2-5, with D maybe TRBD2 (7 bases). The CDR3 is 15 residues long. Trimming removed 2 bases from V and 5 bases from J, with 16 bases in between. Germline assignment: CDR1 SGDLS and CDR2 YYNGEE. CDR3 residues: CASSVRGGRVETQYF. CDR3 nucleotide sequence: TGTGCCAGCAGCGTGAGGGGGGGTCGGGTGGAGACCCAGTACTTC.

V gene TRBV3-1 combines with J gene TRBJ2-2, with TRBD2 matching 10 bases. Germline-derived CDR1 and CDR2 are LGHDT and YNNKEL (reference sequence). The CDR3 length is 16 residues. J gave up 2 bases and V 5 bases, and 5 bases lay outside the gene matches. Written as DNA, the CDR3 is TGTGCCAGCAGCAGATTAGCGGGGGGAAACACCGGGGAGCTGTTTTTT. This encodes CASSRLAGGNTGELFF.

This clonotype was seen repeatedly, ten times or more. This chain links TRBV11-2 with TRBJ2-7, with D perhaps TRBD1 (5 bases). Germline CDR1 and CDR2: SGHAT and FQNNGV. The CDR3 has 13 amino acids. V was pared by 1 base and J by 3 bases, with 7 bases between. The CDR3 here is CASSLVRDYEQYF. The CDR3, as DNA: TGTGCCAGCAGCTTAGTCAGGGACTACGAGCAGTACTTC.

This clonotype was found many times. This rearrangement joins TRBV28 to TRBJ2-5; possible D gene TRBD1, 5 bases. Looked up from germline, CDR1 is MDHEN and CDR2 is SYDVKM. V gave up 4 bases and J gave up 4 bases, with 13 bases separating them. The CDR3 loop spans 14 amino acids. The CDR3 nucleotides are TGTGCCAGCAGTTCGCAGGGTTCGGGAGAGACCCAGTACTTC. It specifies CASSSQGSGETQYF. Full variable domain (remainder filled in from reference TRBV28 and TRBJ2-5): DVKVTQSSRYLVKRTGEKVFLECVQDMDHENMFWYRQDPGLGLRLIYFSYDVKMKEKGDIPEGYSVSREKKERFSLILESASTNQTSMYLCASSSQGSGETQYFGPGTRLLVL.

This clonotype was counted between two and nine times. V is TRBV24-1 and J is TRBJ2-2, with 9 bases lining up with TRBD1. CDR1 is KGHDR, CDR2 SFDVKD, per germline. The CDR3 covers 16 residues. The ends lost 0 bases at V and 5 bases at J; junction bases unmatched: 3. The CDR3 is CATSDLRGTGTGELFF. The DNA of the CDR3 is TGTGCCACCAGTGATTTGAGAGGGACAGGGACCGGGGAGCTGTTTTTT.